The text below deals with one T cell receptor (beta chain). This clone is a singleton in its sample. It lacks a known antigen. No much larger clone exists at a distance of one base, and base qualities are not known. This sample stems from a study of glioma-infiltrating T cells after dendritic cell vaccination (dated by TCRdb to the mid-2010s). With regard to the full study: A cohort of approximately 15 glioblastoma patients from Phase I and II dendritic cell vaccination trials was included, of whom 9 were newly diagnosed and 6 had recurrent disease. Tumor-infiltrating lymphocyte content was quantified and tumor and blood repertoires were compared in dendritic cell-vaccinated glioblastoma patients by deep sequencing of TCR beta CDR3 regions. Survival after dendritic cell vaccination was correlated with TCR sequencing metrics, including TIL content and tumor-blood repertoire overlap. Patients received three intradermal dendritic cell vaccine injections at biweekly intervals in the arm below the axilla. Patients received autologous tumor lysate-pulsed dendritic cell vaccination between the early 2000s and the early 2010s. The vaccine consisted of monocyte-derived dendritic cells cultured less than nine days with IL-4 and GM-CSF, then pulsed overnight with autologous tumor lysate.

As encoded in the germline V gene (reference sequence), CDR1 is MNHEY while CDR2 is SMNVEV. From the cysteine through the phenylalanine, the CDR3 covers 13 amino acids. The retained sequence is limited to the CDR3, 39 bases, with the frame set at the first base. The V end loses 5 bases and the J end loses 3 bases, and a stretch of 11 bases separates them. According to the study, the label for this sample's time point signals: after dendritic cell vaccination, including at tumor progression/relapse. Selection of patients required sufficient residual fresh-frozen tumor tissue and over two years of available survival data. Molecular status otherwise varied across the glioblastoma patients, but none of them carried an isocitrate dehydrogenase mutation. PBMC collection took place before vaccination, two weeks after the third vaccination, and at tumor progression if progression occurred. The Qiagen DNeasy Blood extraction Kit was used to extract genomic DNA.

The immunoSEQ assay amplified TCRB CDR3 regions from approximately 1.8 micrograms of genomic DNA, or from all available DNA when less than that amount was available. For multiplex PCR, 60 forward primers for TCR V beta segments and 13 reverse primers for J beta segments were used. To estimate the number of reads per starting template, synthetic control templates were added to each sample at limiting dilution. Reads of 87 bp were generated by sequencing on the Illumina HiSeq System. The paper's data handling went like this. PCR and sequencing errors were removed by a nearest neighbor algorithm that merged closely related sequences. TCR overlap was measured as the percentage of unique tumor TCR beta sequences also present in the same patient's peripheral blood. Entries here come from immuneACCESS through TCRdb and include only in-frame sequences with V and J called. Some clones fail to appear in such tables; in the studies checked, an unresolved V gene covers under half of the shortfall, and the cause of the remainder is unknown. That table gives V, J and clone size, and the DNA gave D and trimming. The sample table contains 50,000 to 55,000 clones; only one count was recorded for 75% to 90% of them. Of the sample, roughly 5.4% is held by the ten largest clones.

The research as a whole found: TCR clonality showed no direct relationship with survival, which suggests that a diverse polyclonal response may matter. The cohort was small and heterogeneous, and full blood and tumor sets were available for few patients, with initial-recurrent tumor pairs available for even fewer patients. Higher estimated pretreatment TIL content predicted longer time to progression and overall survival after dendritic cell vaccination. The three-group TCR overlap response model was described as speculative and requiring prospective validation.

The rearranged segments are TRBV27 and TRBJ2-7; TRBD1 could be the D gene, as 5 bases match. The sample was blood, taken after dendritic cell vaccination. The source is a human donor with glioblastoma. In nucleotides, the sequence is TGTGCCAGCAGTGCGCAGGGATACTACGAGCAGTACTTC. The resulting protein is CASSAQGYYEQYF.